Sequencing of this T cell receptor (beta chain) was carried out in a study of shared T cell receptors in the human thymus. V was pared by 1 base and J by 4 bases, with 11 bases between. CDR1 and CDR2 from the germline V gene are MDHEN and SYDVKM. The CDR3 spans 14 residues. Method: immunoSEQ multiplex PCR; TCRdb's copy keeps in-frame clones and lacks some. The sample holds about 610,000 clones, 88% seen once. The data were also submitted as part of a second study, on human thymus T cells. This second study notes: The source of the thymus tissue was resections taken during corrective heart surgery. Related research has reported that thymic repertoires overlap highly among unrelated individuals.

The origin of this receptor is a boy less than two years old with a congenital heart defect. Sequencing was done on a sample of thymocytes. The J gene is TRBJ2-7, the V gene TRBV28; D perhaps matches TRBD1 (6 bases). CDR3 protein: CASSLSQGGYEQYF. The CDR3 DNA follows: TGTGCCAGCAGTTTATCCCAAGGGGGTTACGAGCAGTACTTC.